The 29 T cell receptor beta chains given below trace back to one sample, sequenced in a study of Ad26.COV2.S vaccination and SARS-CoV-2 variants. Treatment indicated: some 20 received Ad26.COV2.S at low or high dose, single or two shots; about five received placebo; per-sample allocation not given. Collection of the samples took place on day 63 after the first injection of vaccine or placebo. Clones were read by immunoSEQ multiplex PCR, and TCRdb kept only the in-frame ones, dropping some. Among about half a million clones listed, roughly nine tenths were seen once. The source material was peripheral blood, sampled in a trial of Ad26.COV2.S vaccine versus placebo. Every receptor here comes from a person aged 18-60 years who received the Ad26.COV2.S COVID-19 vaccine or a placebo.

The genes are TRBV18 and TRBJ1-5, with D perhaps TRBD1 (5 bases). The CDR3 runs to 16 residues. With 1 base removed from V and 5 bases from J, the gap between germline ends came to 15 bases. CDR1 KGHSH and CDR2 LQKENI come from the germline V gene. The CDR3 protein is CASSPRGGADYQPQHF. The CDR3 bases are TGTGCCAGCTCACCACGAGGAGGGGCGGATTATCAGCCCCAGCATTTT.

The genes are TRBV28 and TRBJ2-3; D perhaps matches TRBD1 (5 bases). Per the germline V gene, CDR1 is MDHEN and CDR2 is SYDVKM. The CDR3 length is 14 residues. V was shortened by 6 bases and J by 3 bases, with 13 bases between the two germline ends. The CDR3 sequence: CASSSPGATDTQYF. CDR3 sequence (DNA): TGTGCCAGCAGCAGCCCTGGGGCGACAGATACGCAGTATTTT.

The chain links TRBV6-2 or TRBV6-3 to TRBJ1-2; perhaps TRBD1 as D (6 bases). Germline loops: CDR1 MNHEY, CDR2 SVGEGT. The CDR3 spans 14 residues. Trimming removed 6 bases from V and 8 bases from J, with 19 bases in between. CDR3 protein: CASSTASGVYGYTF. Here the CDR3 DNA reads TGTGCCAGCAGCACGGCGTCAGGGGTTTACGGCTACACCTTC.

The chain links TRBV28 to TRBJ2-3, with 7 bases identical to TRBD2. Germline loops: CDR1 MDHEN, CDR2 SYDVKM. With 5 bases clipped from V and 6 bases from J, the junction kept 8 bases outside the gene matches. This CDR3 is built from 14 residues. This CDR3 reads CASSTRAGADTQYF. As DNA, the CDR3 is TGTGCCAGCAGTACCAGGGCGGGAGCGGATACGCAGTATTTT.

The chain carries TRBV6-2 or TRBV6-3 and TRBJ1-5; tentatively, D is TRBD1 (6 bases). The CDR3 covers 17 residues. In germline, CDR1 is MNHEY, CDR2 SVGEGT. Trimming took off 6 bases at V and 0 bases at J, with 18 bases between the two ends. The CDR3 spells CASSPLTGPYSNQPQHF. The CDR3 coding sequence is TGTGCCAGCAGCCCCCTCACAGGGCCTTATAGCAATCAGCCCCAGCATTTT.

J is TRBJ2-1 and V is TRBV14; either TRBD1 or TRBD2 may supply D (5 bases each). The CDR3 loop spans 15 amino acids. The V end lost 4 bases, the J end lost 2 bases, and 12 bases lay between the germline ends. Germline CDR1 SGHDN, CDR2 FVKESK. CDR3 DNA sequence: TGTGCCAGCAGCCCCATGGGACCCGCCTACAATGAGCAGTTCTTC. It encodes CASSPMGPAYNEQFF.

The chain uses TRBV19 and TRBJ2-3; D is perhaps TRBD1 (6 bases). Trimming left V 5 bases short and J 2 bases short, with 20 bases between. This CDR3 is 17 amino acids long. CDR1 and CDR2 (germline): LNHDA, SQIVND (reference sequence). CDR3 in DNA: TGTGCCAGTAGTGCAGGGGCCTTCGATAGTTACACAGATACGCAGTATTTT. Amino acid sequence: CASSAGAFDSYTDTQYF.

The chain is built from TRBV2 and TRBJ1-2, with 7 bases aligning to TRBD1. V lost 4 bases to trimming and J lost 4 bases; unmatched junction nucleotides: 12. CDR1 is SNHLY, CDR2 FYNNEI, per germline. CDR3 length: 16 amino acids. The CDR3 nucleotides are TGTGCCAGCAGTGGTGACAGGGCCCACGGTGGCTATGGCTACACCTTC. The encoded protein is CASSGDRAHGGYGYTF.

The genes are TRBV7-9 and TRBJ2-3; no reliable D call. The CDR3 consists of 15 residues. V was shortened by 1 base and J by 2 bases, with 10 bases between the two germline ends. Germline assignment: CDR1 SEHNR and CDR2 FQNEAQ (reference sequence). DNA of the CDR3: TGTGCCAGCAGCTTAGGTCGCTTTACCACAGATACGCAGTATTTT. This encodes CASSLGRFTTDTQYF.

J is TRBJ1-3 and V is TRBV5-1, with D tentatively TRBD1 (5 bases). The CDR3 loop spans 16 amino acids. The germline V gene encodes CDR1 SGHRS and CDR2 YFSETQ. V gave up 4 bases and J gave up 0 bases, with 14 bases separating them. CDR3: CASSTSGASSGNTIYF. CDR3 DNA sequence: TGCGCCAGCAGCACAAGCGGGGCGTCCTCTGGAAACACCATATATTTT.

The gene calls are TRBV5-1 and TRBJ1-1, with no clear D. CDR3 length: 14 amino acids. V lost 0 bases and J lost 0, with 6 bases in between. Germline lookup yields CDR1 SGHRS and CDR2 YFSETQ. CDR3 sequence reads: CASSLAEVNTEAFF. DNA of the CDR3: TGCGCCAGCAGCTTGGCGGAGGTGAACACTGAAGCTTTCTTT.

The CDR3 loop is CASRWDSNYGYTF. CDR3 nucleotides: TGTGCCAGCAGATGGGACAGTAATTATGGCTACACCTTC. The V and J genes are TRBV6-4 and TRBJ1-2, with 7 bases matching TRBD1. The V and J ends lost 6 bases and 5 bases, in that order; junction bases with no gene match: 6. CDR1 and CDR2 from the germline V gene are MRHNA and SNTAGT. The CDR3 consists of 13 residues.

The chain recombines TRBV3-1 (or the pseudogene TRBV3-2) with TRBJ2-7; 7 bases align to TRBD2. The ends lost 0 bases at V and 4 bases at J; junction bases unmatched: 15. CDR1 LGHDT and CDR2 YNNKEL come from the germline V gene (reference sequence). The CDR3 sequence is 18 residues long. CDR3 DNA sequence: TGTGCCAGCAGCCAAGATAGAGGACTAGGGACCGTAGGGTACGAGCAGTACTTC. As protein: CASSQDRGLGTVGYEQYF.

V usage is TRBV7-9 and J usage is TRBJ1-5, with D maybe TRBD1 (5 bases). Germline V gene sequence: CDR1 SEHNR, CDR2 FQNEAQ (reference sequence). V gave up 3 bases and J gave up 9 bases, with 12 bases separating them. The CDR3 totals 13 residues. The CDR3 nucleotides are TGTGCCAGCAGCTTTTGGGACCGCGGGCCCCAGCATTTT. This encodes CASSFWDRGPQHF.

This clone was counted a few times. The chain uses TRBV18 and TRBJ1-5; D is undetermined. Trimming took off 8 bases at V and 5 bases at J, with 10 bases between the two ends. CDR3 length: 12 residues. Germline V gene lookup returns CDR1 KGHSH and CDR2 LQKENI. The CDR3 region has the DNA TGTGCCAGCGCGCCCGGGCATCAGCCCCAGCATTTT. Residues: CASAPGHQPQHF.

The chain carries TRBV5-1 and TRBJ2-6, with 9 bases identical to TRBD2. CDR3 length: 17 residues. V was pared by 4 bases and J by 3 bases, with 8 bases of the junction left unmatched. Germline CDR1 is SGHRS and CDR2 is YFSETQ. The CDR3 reads CASSPRGRGSGANVLTF. The CDR3 coding sequence is TGCGCCAGCAGCCCCCGCGGGAGGGGCAGTGGGGCCAACGTCCTGACTTTC.

The chain joins TRBV18 to TRBJ2-1; 13 nucleotides line up with TRBD2. This CDR3 has 16 amino acids. With 0 bases clipped from V and 8 bases from J, the junction kept 4 bases outside the gene matches. Germline loops: CDR1 KGHSH, CDR2 LQKENI. The CDR3 here is CASSPPRLAGGHEQFF. CDR3 nucleotides: TGTGCCAGCTCACCACCGCGACTAGCGGGGGGCCATGAGCAGTTCTTC.

With respect to this clone: One junction end disagrees with the germline gene, perhaps due to a read error. J is TRBJ2-3 and V is TRBV7-3, with no clear D. CDR1 SGHTA and CDR2 FQGTGA come from the germline V gene. The CDR3 covers 14 residues. The CDR3 loop reads CASSLTAQTRTLDF. In DNA, the CDR3 is TGTGCCAGCAGCTTAACGGCACAGACTCGTACATTGGATTTT.

This chain uses TRBV10-2 with TRBJ2-7, with a tentative D call TRBD2 (7 bases). V lost 6 bases to trimming and J lost 4 bases, with 19 bases between them. CDR1 WSHSY and CDR2 SAAADI come from the germline V gene. This CDR3 is built from 15 residues. The CDR3 DNA reads as TGCGCCAGCAGAAACAGGGAGGGCCCCTCTTACGAGCAGTACTTC. Translating gives CASRNREGPSYEQYF.

V gene TRBV18 combines with J gene TRBJ2-5; no definite D call. The CDR3 is 14 residues long. With 0 bases removed from V and 7 bases from J, the gap between germline ends came to 12 bases. From germline, CDR1 is KGHSH and CDR2 LQKENI. The CDR3 protein is CASSPPISSGTQYF. The CDR3 DNA sequence: TGTGCCAGCTCACCACCGATCTCCTCGGGGACCCAGTACTTC. The full variable domain, its missing parts supplied by reference TRBV18 and TRBJ2-5, is NAGVMQNPRHLVRRRGQEARLRCSPMKGHSHVYWYRQLPEEGLKFMVYLQKENIIDESGMPKERFSAEFPKEGPSILRIQQVVRGDSAAYFCASSPPISSGTQYFGPGTRLLVL.

This clone has only one observation. This rearrangement joins TRBV6-6 to TRBJ2-1, with D possibly TRBD2 on 6 matching bases. Trimming pared 0 bases from V and 14 bases from J, leaving 14 bases between. Per germline, CDR1 MNHNY and CDR2 SVGAGI (reference sequence). The CDR3 spans 13 residues. CDR3 sequence (DNA): TGTGCCAGCAGTTACTCGATGACTAGGACGGAGTTCTTC. Its protein is CASSYSMTRTEFF.

The chain combines TRBV5-1 with TRBJ2-7; 12 bases are a match to TRBD2. This CDR3 spans 18 amino acids. V lost 0 bases and J lost 0; bases outside the gene matches: 7. Germline V gives CDR1 SGHRS, CDR2 YFSETQ. CDR3 nucleotide sequence: TGCGCCAGCAGCTTGGCCAGGACTAGCGGGATGAACTCCTACGAGCAGTACTTC. This encodes CASSLARTSGMNSYEQYF.

V usage is TRBV12-3 or TRBV12-4 and J usage is TRBJ1-5, with D hard to call. The length of the CDR3 is 13 residues. Deletions cut 6 bases from V and 4 bases from J, with 10 bases between. CDR3 coding DNA: TGTGCCAGCAGGTCAAGGATTAATCAGCCCCAGCATTTT. Amino acid sequence: CASRSRINQPQHF.

The V call is TRBV6-2 or TRBV6-3, the J call TRBJ2-3; D possibly matches TRBD1 or TRBD2 (6 bases each). The CDR3 consists of 20 residues. Trimming removed 2 bases from V and 0 bases from J, with 24 bases in between. Germline V CDR1 and CDR2: MNHEY, SVGEGT. This chain's CDR3 is CASSYTAQGLVNPSTDTQYF. The CDR3 coding sequence is TGTGCCAGCAGTTACACCGCACAGGGACTTGTGAACCCTAGCACAGATACGCAGTATTTT.

J is TRBJ1-1 and V is TRBV5-4; no clear D. The germline gives CDR1 SGHNT, CDR2 YYREEE (reference sequence). Trimming removed 2 bases from V and 5 bases from J, with 10 bases in between. This CDR3 contains 13 residues. The CDR3 here is CASSFSFSTEAFF. The DNA for the CDR3 is TGTGCCAGCAGCTTCTCCTTCAGTACTGAAGCTTTCTTT.

This chain uses TRBV9 with TRBJ2-7, with TRBD2 identical over 10 bases. CDR3 length: 15 amino acids. Germline V CDR1 and CDR2: SGDLS, YYNGEE. V shed 3 bases and J 2 bases; nucleotides not matched to a gene: 5. CDR3 DNA: TGTGCCAGCAGCGCCGGACTAGCGGCTACCTACGAGCAGTACTTC. The encoded protein is CASSAGLAATYEQYF.

The chain carries TRBV30 and TRBJ2-1; D uncertain. The V gene's germline CDR1 is GTSNPN and CDR2 SVGIG (reference sequence). Trimming took 2 bases from V and 9 from J, leaving 8 bases between them. This CDR3 comprises 11 residues. Here the CDR3 reads CAWSSYAEQFF. CDR3 nucleotides: TGTGCCTGGAGTTCCTACGCTGAGCAGTTCTTC.

The sample holds one count of this clone. The V gene is TRBV3-1 (or the pseudogene TRBV3-2), the J gene TRBJ1-2, with 10 bases identical to TRBD1. Germline CDR1 LGHDT, CDR2 YNNKEL (reference sequence). The V and J ends lost 4 bases and 4 bases, in that order; junction bases with no gene match: 3. The CDR3 totals 14 residues. The DNA for the CDR3 is TGTGCCAGCAGCCCGGGACAGGGGACCTATGGCTACACCTTC. Amino acids: CASSPGQGTYGYTF.

This chain uses TRBV2 with TRBJ2-7; the match to TRBD2 covers 13 bases. Looked up from germline, CDR1 is SNHLY and CDR2 is FYNNEI. The junction had 16 bases not matched to a gene; V was cut back by 8 bases and J by 3 bases. The CDR3 sequence is 18 residues long. The CDR3 loop reads CASRYGLAGENISYEQYF. CDR3 bases: TGTGCCAGCCGGTACGGACTAGCGGGAGAAAATATTAGCTACGAGCAGTACTTC.